This paragraph reports one TCR beta chain. Its matching antigen is unknown. The TCR beta cDNA libraries contained unique molecular identifiers. The source material, about 0.95 to 11 million T cells, gave rise to 450,000 to 550,000 cDNA molecules. TCRdb independently ran MiXCR on the PCR reads; one entry per CDR3 protein. The sample includes 150,000 to 200,000 distinct CDR3 sequences, around 30% of them seen just once. These data are taken from a study of post-analysis software for immune sequencing data. CDR3 length: 14 residues. CDR1 SGDLS and CDR2 YYNGEE come from the germline V gene. Trimming took 4 bases from V and 1 from J, leaving 9 bases between them. The study, taken as a whole, reports: TRBV5-6, TRBV5-1 and TRBV20-1 belonged to a set of about five TRBV segments that were more frequent in patients than controls.

This TCR was sampled from a girl aged 5-17 years with multiple sclerosis. Sequences were obtained from blood. The J gene is TRBJ1-3, the V gene TRBV9; no reliable D call. The DNA for the CDR3 is TGTGCCAGCAGCCCCGCGGGTTCTGGAAACACCATATATTTT. This codes for CASSPAGSGNTIYF.